Below, 10 T cell receptor beta chains from the same sample are listed, as sequenced in a study of blood T cell repertoires in COVID-19. TCRdb keeps only in-frame clones here, not all; method: immunoSEQ multiplex PCR. The data hold 200,000 to 250,000 clones, with approximately 80% observed a single time. Sequencing was carried out using peripheral blood. The receptors were sampled from a man aged 25 to 40 with active or convalescent COVID-19.

The J gene is TRBJ2-4, the V gene TRBV12-3 or TRBV12-4; no firm D call. The V and J ends lost 5 bases and 2 bases respectively, with 7 bases between them. This CDR3 contains 13 residues. This chain's CDR3 is CASSPTTKNIQYF. The CDR3, as DNA: TGTGCCAGCAGTCCGACAACCAAAAACATTCAGTACTTC.

The J gene is TRBJ1-6, the V gene TRBV5-1; D is perhaps TRBD1 (6 bases). Trimming left V 2 bases short and J 9 bases short, with 12 bases between. CDR1 is SGHRS, CDR2 YFSETQ, per germline. CDR3 length: 14 residues. CDR3 in DNA: TGCGCCAGCAGCTTTACAGGGTTAGGTTCACCCCTCCACTTT. Protein product: CASSFTGLGSPLHF.

The chain links TRBV19 to TRBJ2-4, with TRBD1 matching 9 bases. V was pared by 4 bases and J by 8 bases, with 3 bases of the junction left unmatched. The CDR3 length is 13 residues. Germline V lookup: CDR1 LNHDA, CDR2 SQIVND (reference sequence). The CDR3: CASSNRDRDIQYF. As DNA, the CDR3 is TGTGCCAGTAGTAACCGGGACAGGGACATTCAGTACTTC.

Written as DNA, the CDR3 is TGCGCCAGCAGCTTGTATTCTAGCGGCGGCACAGATACGCAGTATTTT. It yields the protein CASSLYSSGGTDTQYF. This rearrangement joins TRBV5-1 to TRBJ2-3; 7 bases fit TRBD2. The CDR3 consists of 16 residues. V was pared by 1 base and J by 1 base, with 6 bases of the junction left unmatched. Germline-derived CDR1 and CDR2 are SGHRS and YFSETQ.

The chain couples TRBV19 to TRBJ1-5; 9 bases match TRBD1. The germline CDR1 and CDR2 sequences are LNHDA and SQIVND (reference sequence). Trimming at V came to 5 bases and at J to 6 bases, leaving 5 bases not matched to a gene. There are 14 residues in the CDR3. CDR3 in amino acids: CASSHRGQGQPQHF. CDR3 nucleotides: TGTGCCAGTAGTCACAGGGGGCAGGGTCAGCCCCAGCATTTT.

The rearrangement joins TRBV11-2 to TRBJ2-1, with TRBD2 matching 9 bases. The germline gives CDR1 SGHAT, CDR2 FQNNGV. The CDR3 loop spans 15 amino acids. Trimming took 1 base from V and 6 from J; bases not matched to a gene: 4. The CDR3, as DNA: TGTGCCAGCAGCTTAGTAGCGGGAGTAAGCAATGAGCAGTTCTTC. As protein: CASSLVAGVSNEQFF.

The rearrangement links TRBV6-2 or TRBV6-3 to TRBJ2-5, with D perhaps matching TRBD2 (5 bases). Trimming left V 2 bases short and J 1 base short, with 11 bases between. The CDR3 has 15 residues. Per germline, CDR1 MNHEY and CDR2 SVGEGT. This CDR3 is CASSYGSGLQETQYF. The CDR3 DNA follows: TGTGCCAGCAGTTACGGGAGCGGCCTCCAAGAGACCCAGTACTTC.

The rearrangement links TRBV12-3 or TRBV12-4 to TRBJ1-1, with D possibly matching TRBD1 (5 bases). Trimming took 4 bases from V and 6 from J, leaving 12 bases between them. This CDR3 has 13 amino acids. The CDR3, as DNA: TGTGCCAGCAGTTCGACAGTACCCCCTGAAGCTTTCTTT. This translates into CASSSTVPPEAFF.

The chain links TRBV18 to TRBJ2-3, with 9 nucleotides matching TRBD1. Germline-derived CDR1 and CDR2 are KGHSH and LQKENI. CDR3 length: 16 amino acids. The V segment lost 1 base and the J segment 4 bases; nucleotides outside the gene matches: 6. The CDR3 region has the DNA TGTGCCAGCTCACCACAGGGGACAGGGAGAGCAGATACGCAGTATTTT. It encodes CASSPQGTGRADTQYF.

Only a few counts were recorded for this clone. The V gene is TRBV30, the J gene TRBJ2-3; 9 bases agree with TRBD2. The CDR3 runs 13 residues. Trimming took 0 bases from V and 6 from J; bases not matched to a gene: 1. Germline loops: CDR1 GTSNPN, CDR2 SVGIG (reference sequence). The CDR3 nucleotides read TGTGCCTGGAGTGTTCTAGCGGGGGATACGCAGTATTTT. Translated, it gives CAWSVLAGDTQYF.